The sequence of this TCR beta chain was determined in a study of Graves' ophthalmopathy and Graves' hyperthyroidism listed by TCRdb under 2018. For the study in its entirety: Peripheral blood was collected at initial diagnosis, before any treatment. TCR beta repertoire signatures were used to distinguish Graves' ophthalmopathy from Graves' hyperthyroidism and to predict progression to ophthalmopathy. In total, approximately 130 blood samples were TCR-sequenced: fewer than 50 ophthalmopathy, some 75 hyperthyroidism and about 17 hyperthyroidism-to-ophthalmopathy patients. A discovery set of 95 to 100 patients (approximately 42 ophthalmopathy, around 57 stable hyperthyroidism) was enrolled to explore V-J signatures distinguishing ophthalmopathy from hyperthyroidism. For independent validation, a separate cohort was made up of some 18 hyperthyroidism patients plus 17 patients who later progressed from hyperthyroidism to ophthalmopathy. T-cell repertoires of thyroid tissue and blood were compared in six hyperthyroidism patients. Following sampling, methimazole starting at 30 mg daily was administered to hyperthyroidism patients, and high-dose intravenous methylprednisolone was administered to ophthalmopathy patients.

For repertoire sequencing, the TCR beta CDR3 regions were amplified from RNA transcripts. A first-round RT-PCR used HTBI primers with the Qiagen OneStep RT-PCR kit, followed by a second-round multiplex PCR, size selection and purification. Sequencing of the libraries was carried out on an Illumina HiSeq2000 in paired-end mode with 100 bp reads. As for the authors' bioinformatics: SOAPnuke was used to process the reads, removing any read that contained adapters or uncalled bases, had a mean Phred below 15, or lacked an exact match to the constant primer or identifier. High-quality paired reads were merged with COPE v1.2.5. Each unique nucleotide sequence was defined as a clonotype, and clonotypes were aligned to IMGT TRB V, D and J references with MiTCR v1.1. Only V-J combinations with frequency above 0.0001 were analysed, covering more than 99% of repertoires. For each V-J combination, a TCR clonal expansion and chaos score was defined as F50 clonal expansion divided by the chaos observed in the TCRdist matrix. Welch's t-statistics and random forest were used to reduce the features to 13 V-J combinations, which were then used as input to a naive Bayes classifier. Thyroid-blood repertoire similarity was quantified with the Morisita-Horn index. In TCRdb, the public reads were trimmed at Q25 with fastp and aligned with MiXCR, with productive beta chains retained. Every CDR3 protein is listed once, alongside the most common genes and DNA of its rows. Here the V and J calls rest on TCRdb's processing, not on the authors' analysis. This sample comprises more than 40,000 distinct CDR3 sequences, 50% of them detected only once. The ten biggest clones cover 23% of the sample.

The investigation overall reported the following: In validation, the model predicted ophthalmopathy progression with 70.59% sensitivity and roughly 72% specificity; some 13 predicted patients were CT-confirmed with GO in a median of around 6 months. Ophthalmopathy was separated from stable hyperthyroidism by the 13-signature model with 85% to 90% sensitivity and about 83% specificity in cross-validation and with 80%/75% in the test set. Most expanded thyroid clonotypes with frequency above 0.001 were also detected in blood, suggesting blood repertoires may reflect the thyroid immune response. Sample size was not statistically predetermined, and group allocation was not concealed from the investigators.

The CDR3 starts with the cysteine, ends with the phenylalanine, and has 14 residues. Kept here is only the CDR3 DNA, which spans 42 bases and is read in frame from base 1. Here V drops 1 base and J drops 3 bases, and the junction holds 2 bases not matched to any gene. CDR1 is given as SGHAT and CDR2 as FQNNGV, both from the germline V gene. This clonotype was counted many times. Which antigen it targets is not known. Within one base of it there is no much larger clone, and no base qualities were kept. Ophthalmopathy patients were characterized by moderately to severely active disease, a Clinical Activity Score of at least 3, a NOSPECS grade of at least 4, and a disease duration under 3 months. Patients with other autoimmune diseases, uncontrolled infections, pregnancy or lactation were excluded from the study. Clinical symptoms, serum thyroxine, TRAb, thyroid ultrasound and orbital computed tomography were used for diagnosis. Ficoll-Paque density gradient centrifugation was used to isolate PBMCs from 10 ml of fresh peripheral blood. Total RNA was extracted using Trizol reagent, and RNA quality was checked on an Agilent 2100 Bioanalyzer.

The TCR comes from an adult man with Graves' ophthalmopathy. This receptor chain uses TRBV11-2 and TRBJ1-2; a stretch of 7 junction bases matches TRBD1. Specimen: peripheral blood. The CDR3 region: CASSLGGQDYGYTF. The nucleotides are TGTGCCAGCAGCTTAGGAGGACAGGACTATGGCTACACCTTC.